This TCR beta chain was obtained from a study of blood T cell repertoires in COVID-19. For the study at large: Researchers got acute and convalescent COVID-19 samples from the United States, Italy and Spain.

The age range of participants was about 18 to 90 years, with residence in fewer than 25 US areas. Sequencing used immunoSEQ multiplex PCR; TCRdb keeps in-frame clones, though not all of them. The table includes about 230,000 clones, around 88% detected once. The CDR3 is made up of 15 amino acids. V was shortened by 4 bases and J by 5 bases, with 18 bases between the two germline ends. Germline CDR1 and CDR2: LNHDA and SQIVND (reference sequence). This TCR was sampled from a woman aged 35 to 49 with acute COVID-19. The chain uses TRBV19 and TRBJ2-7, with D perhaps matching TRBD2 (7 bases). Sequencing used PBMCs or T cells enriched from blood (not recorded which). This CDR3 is CASSTGPPGGHEQYF. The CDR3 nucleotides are TGTGCCAGTAGTACCGGACCCCCGGGGGGCCACGAGCAGTACTTC. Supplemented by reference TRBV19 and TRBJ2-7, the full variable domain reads DGGITQSPKYLFRKEGQNVTLSCEQNLNHDAMYWYRQDPGQGLRLIYYSQIVNDFQKGDIAEGYSVSREKKESFPLTVTSAQKNPTAFYLCASSTGPPGGHEQYFGPGTRLTVT.